This T cell receptor (beta chain) was retrieved from a study of blood T cell repertoires in COVID-19. Study in general: The samples span acute and convalescent COVID-19 from the United States, Italy and Spain.

Only in-frame clones appear in the TCRdb table, and some are missing; sequencing was by immunoSEQ multiplex PCR. This sample yields 270,000 or so clones, of which more than 65% are seen a single time; 3.4% belongs to the top ten. The CDR3 has 14 residues. With 6 bases clipped from V and 4 bases from J, the junction kept 7 bases outside the gene matches. The germline CDR1 and CDR2 sequences are KGHSH and LQKENI. The V gene is TRBV18, the J gene TRBJ2-3, with 7 bases lining up with TRBD1. Specimen: PBMCs or T cells enriched from blood (not recorded which). The sequence was obtained from a man aged 50-59 years who had recovered from COVID-19. CDR3 in DNA: TGTGCCAGCTCTCATACAGGGGCCCCAGATACGCAGTATTTT. It yields the protein CASSHTGAPDTQYF.